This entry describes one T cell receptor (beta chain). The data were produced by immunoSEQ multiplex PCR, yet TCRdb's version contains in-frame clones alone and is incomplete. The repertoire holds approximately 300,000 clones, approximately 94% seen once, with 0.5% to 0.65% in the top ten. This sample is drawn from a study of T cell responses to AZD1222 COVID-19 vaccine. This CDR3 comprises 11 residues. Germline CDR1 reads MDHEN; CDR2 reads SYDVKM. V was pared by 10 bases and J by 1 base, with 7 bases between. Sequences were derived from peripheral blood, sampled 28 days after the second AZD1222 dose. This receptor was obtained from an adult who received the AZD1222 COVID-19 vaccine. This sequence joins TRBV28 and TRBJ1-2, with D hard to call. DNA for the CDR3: TGTGCCACCGAGTATAACTATGGCTACACCTTC. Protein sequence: CATEYNYGYTF.